This T cell receptor (beta chain) is from a study of T cell responses to AZD1222 COVID-19 vaccine. Study-level results: Just five or six AZD1222 recipients were seropositive at baseline. Spike-specific TCRs gained breadth and depth after people received two AZD1222 doses. CD4 TCRs covered the whole spike, strongest at regions 160-218 and 743-854.

With regard to this clone: Its antigen is undetermined.

Per germline, CDR1 SEHNR and CDR2 FQNEAQ (reference sequence). Trimming cost V 5 bases and J 2 bases, with 21 bases left between them. The CDR3 runs 17 residues. Produced via immunoSEQ multiplex PCR; TCRdb's table is partial and in-frame only. This table has around 99,000 clones, roughly 87% appearing once. The specimen comprised peripheral blood, sampled on day 0 of AZD1222 vaccination. The chain carries TRBV7-9 and TRBJ1-2, with D possibly TRBD1 on 5 matching bases. The receptor was derived from an adult in good health. The CDR3 region is CASSLGTYPRINYGYTF. The CDR3 DNA sequence: TGTGCCAGCAGCCTTGGGACCTACCCTAGAATAAACTATGGCTACACCTTC.